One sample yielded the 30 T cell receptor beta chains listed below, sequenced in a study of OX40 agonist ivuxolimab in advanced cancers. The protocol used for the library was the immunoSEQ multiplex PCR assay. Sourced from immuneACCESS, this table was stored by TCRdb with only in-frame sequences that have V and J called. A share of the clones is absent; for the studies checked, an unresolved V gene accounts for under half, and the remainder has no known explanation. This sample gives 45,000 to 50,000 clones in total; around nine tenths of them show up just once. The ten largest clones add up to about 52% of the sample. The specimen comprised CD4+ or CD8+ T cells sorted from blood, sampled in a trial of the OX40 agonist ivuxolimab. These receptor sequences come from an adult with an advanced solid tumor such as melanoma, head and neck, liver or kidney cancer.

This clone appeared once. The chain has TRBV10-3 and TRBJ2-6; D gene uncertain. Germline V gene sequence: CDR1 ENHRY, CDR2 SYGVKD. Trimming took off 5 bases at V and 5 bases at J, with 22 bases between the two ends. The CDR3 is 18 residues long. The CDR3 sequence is CAISPLSCIQSRANVLTF. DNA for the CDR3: TGTGCCATCAGTCCCTTATCCTGTATACAAAGTCGGGCCAACGTCCTGACTTTC.

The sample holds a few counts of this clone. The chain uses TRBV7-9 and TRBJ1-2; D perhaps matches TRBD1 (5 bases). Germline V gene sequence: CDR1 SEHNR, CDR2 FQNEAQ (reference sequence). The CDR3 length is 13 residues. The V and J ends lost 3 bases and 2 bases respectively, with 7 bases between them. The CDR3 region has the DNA TGTGCCAGCAGCTTCCGGGACAACTATGGCTACACCTTC. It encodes CASSFRDNYGYTF.

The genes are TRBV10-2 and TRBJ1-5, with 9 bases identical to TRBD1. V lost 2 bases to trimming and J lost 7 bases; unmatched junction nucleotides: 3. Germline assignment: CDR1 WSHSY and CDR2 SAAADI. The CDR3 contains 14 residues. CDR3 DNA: TGCGCCAGCAGTGAGACAGGGGGCTGGCAGCCCCAGCATTTT. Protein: CASSETGGWQPQHF.

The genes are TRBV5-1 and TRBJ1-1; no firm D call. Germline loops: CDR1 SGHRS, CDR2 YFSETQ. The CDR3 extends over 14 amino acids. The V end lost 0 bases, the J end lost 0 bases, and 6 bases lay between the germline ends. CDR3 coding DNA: TGCGCCAGCAGCTTGGACAGTCTGAACACTGAAGCTTTCTTT. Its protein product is CASSLDSLNTEAFF.

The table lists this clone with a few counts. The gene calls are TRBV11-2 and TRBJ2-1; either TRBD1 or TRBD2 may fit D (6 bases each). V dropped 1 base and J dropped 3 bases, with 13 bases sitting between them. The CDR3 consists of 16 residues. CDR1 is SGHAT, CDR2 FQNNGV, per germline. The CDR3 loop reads CASSLVGGGGYNEQFF. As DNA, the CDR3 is TGTGCCAGCAGCTTAGTTGGAGGGGGAGGCTACAATGAGCAGTTCTTC.

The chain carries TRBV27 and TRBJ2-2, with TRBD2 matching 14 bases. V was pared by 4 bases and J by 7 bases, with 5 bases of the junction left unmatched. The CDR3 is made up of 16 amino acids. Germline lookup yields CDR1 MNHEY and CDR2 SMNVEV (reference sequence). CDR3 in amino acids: CASSSGLAGAYGELFF. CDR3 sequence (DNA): TGTGCCAGCAGTTCGGGACTAGCGGGAGCTTACGGGGAGCTGTTTTTT.

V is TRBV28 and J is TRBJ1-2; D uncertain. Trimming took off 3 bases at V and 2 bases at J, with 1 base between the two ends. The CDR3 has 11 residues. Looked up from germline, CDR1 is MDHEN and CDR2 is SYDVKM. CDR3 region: CASSLNYGYTF. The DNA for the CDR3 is TGTGCCAGCAGTTTGAACTATGGCTACACCTTC.

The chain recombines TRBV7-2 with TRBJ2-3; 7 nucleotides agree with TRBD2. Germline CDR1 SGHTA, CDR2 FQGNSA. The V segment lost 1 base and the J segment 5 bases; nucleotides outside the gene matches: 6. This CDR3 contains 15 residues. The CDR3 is CASSLVAGEKDTQYF. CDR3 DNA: TGTGCCAGCAGCTTAGTGGCGGGGGAAAAAGATACGCAGTATTTT.

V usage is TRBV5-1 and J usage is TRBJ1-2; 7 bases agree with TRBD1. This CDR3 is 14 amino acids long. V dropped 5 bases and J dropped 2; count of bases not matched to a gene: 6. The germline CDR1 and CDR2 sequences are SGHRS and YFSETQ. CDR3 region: CASSEGQWNYGYTF. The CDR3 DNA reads TGCGCCAGCAGTGAGGGACAGTGGAACTATGGCTACACCTTC.

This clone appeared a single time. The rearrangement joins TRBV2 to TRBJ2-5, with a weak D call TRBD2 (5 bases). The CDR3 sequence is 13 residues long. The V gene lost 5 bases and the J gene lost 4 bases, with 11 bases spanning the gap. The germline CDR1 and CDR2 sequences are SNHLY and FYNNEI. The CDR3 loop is CASSNGISETQYF. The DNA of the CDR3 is TGTGCCAGCAGTAACGGGATCTCAGAGACCCAGTACTTC. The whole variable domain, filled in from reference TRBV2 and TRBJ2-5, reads EPEVTQTPSHQVTQMGQEVILRCVPISNHLYFYWYRQILGQKVEFLVSFYNNEISEKSEIFDDQFSVERPDGSNFTLKIRSTKLEDSAMYFCASSNGISETQYFGPGTRLLVL.

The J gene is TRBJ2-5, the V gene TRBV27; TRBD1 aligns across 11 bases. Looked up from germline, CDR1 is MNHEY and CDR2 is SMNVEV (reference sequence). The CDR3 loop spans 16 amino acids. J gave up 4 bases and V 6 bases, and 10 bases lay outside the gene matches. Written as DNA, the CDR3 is TGTGCCAGCAGCCCAATAGGACAGGGGGCCATAGAGACCCAGTACTTC. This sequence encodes CASSPIGQGAIETQYF.

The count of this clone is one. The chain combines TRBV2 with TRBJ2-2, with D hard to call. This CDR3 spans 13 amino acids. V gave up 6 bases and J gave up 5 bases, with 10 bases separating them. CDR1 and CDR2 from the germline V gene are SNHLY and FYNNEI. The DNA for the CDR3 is TGTGCCAGCAGACAATCTGATACCGGGGAGCTGTTTTTT. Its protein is CASRQSDTGELFF.

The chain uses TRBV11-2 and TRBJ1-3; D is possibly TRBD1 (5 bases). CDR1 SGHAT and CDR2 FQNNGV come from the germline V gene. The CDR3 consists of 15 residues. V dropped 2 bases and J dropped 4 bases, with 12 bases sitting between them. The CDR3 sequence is CASSLNGGRGNTIYF. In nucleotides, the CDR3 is TGTGCCAGCAGCTTAAATGGGGGGAGAGGAAACACCATATATTTT. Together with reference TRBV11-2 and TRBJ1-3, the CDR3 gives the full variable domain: EAGVAQSPRYKIIEKRQSVAFWCNPISGHATLYWYQQILGQGPKLLIQFQNNGVVDDSQLPKDRFSAERLKGVDSTLKIQPAKLEDSAVYLCASSLNGGRGNTIYFGEGSWLTVV.

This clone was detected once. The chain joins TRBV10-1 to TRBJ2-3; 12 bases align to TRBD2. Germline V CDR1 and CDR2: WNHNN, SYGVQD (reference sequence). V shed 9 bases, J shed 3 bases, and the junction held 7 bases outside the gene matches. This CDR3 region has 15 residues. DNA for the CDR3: TGCGCCAGGCGGACTAGCGGGAAGGTAACAGATACGCAGTATTTT. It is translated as CARRTSGKVTDTQYF.

The CDR3: CASSAQGQTLAGADTQYF. The CDR3 DNA follows: TGTGCCAGCAGTGCACAGGGCCAAACCCTAGCGGGGGCAGATACGCAGTATTTT. The chain couples TRBV25-1 to TRBJ2-3, with 10 bases fitting TRBD2. Germline trimming cut 4 bases from V and 4 bases from J; bases unmatched to any gene: 14. CDR1 MGHDK and CDR2 SYGVNS come from the germline V gene. This CDR3 comprises 18 residues.

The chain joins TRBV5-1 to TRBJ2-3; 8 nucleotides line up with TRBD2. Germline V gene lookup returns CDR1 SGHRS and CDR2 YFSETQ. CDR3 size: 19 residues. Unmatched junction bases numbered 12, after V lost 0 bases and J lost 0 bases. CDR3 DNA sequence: TGCGCCAGCAGCTTGGGACAGCTGGCGGGGGGTCTTAGCACAGATACGCAGTATTTT. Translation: CASSLGQLAGGLSTDTQYF.

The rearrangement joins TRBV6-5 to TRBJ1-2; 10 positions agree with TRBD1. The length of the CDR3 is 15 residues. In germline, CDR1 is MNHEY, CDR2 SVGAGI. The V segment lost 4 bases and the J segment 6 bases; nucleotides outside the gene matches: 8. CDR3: CASSFRDRGRDGYTF. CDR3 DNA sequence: TGTGCCAGCAGTTTCCGGGACAGGGGAAGAGATGGCTACACCTTC.

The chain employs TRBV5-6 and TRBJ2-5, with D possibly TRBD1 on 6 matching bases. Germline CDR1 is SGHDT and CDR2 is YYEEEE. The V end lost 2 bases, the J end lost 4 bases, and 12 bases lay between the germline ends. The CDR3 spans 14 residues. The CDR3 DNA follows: TGTGCCAGCAGCTTTCGCAGGGGCGCAGAGACCCAGTACTTC. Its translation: CASSFRRGAETQYF.

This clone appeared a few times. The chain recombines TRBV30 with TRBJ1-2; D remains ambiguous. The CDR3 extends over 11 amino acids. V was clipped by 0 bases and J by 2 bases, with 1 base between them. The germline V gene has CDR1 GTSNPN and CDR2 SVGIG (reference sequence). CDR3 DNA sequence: TGTGCCTGGAGTGTCAACTATGGCTACACCTTC. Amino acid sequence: CAWSVNYGYTF.

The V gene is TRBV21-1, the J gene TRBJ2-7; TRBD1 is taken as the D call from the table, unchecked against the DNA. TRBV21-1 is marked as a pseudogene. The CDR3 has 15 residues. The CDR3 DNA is TGTGCCAGCAGCAAGGAACAGGGGGCGGTCTACGAGCAGTACTTC. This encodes CASSKEQGAVYEQYF.

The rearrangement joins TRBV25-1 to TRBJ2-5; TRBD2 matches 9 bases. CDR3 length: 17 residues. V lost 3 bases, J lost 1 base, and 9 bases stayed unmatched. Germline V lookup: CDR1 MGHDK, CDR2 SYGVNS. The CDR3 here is CASSDNLGLAIQETQYF. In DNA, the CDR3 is TGTGCCAGCAGTGATAATCTAGGACTAGCGATCCAAGAGACCCAGTACTTC.

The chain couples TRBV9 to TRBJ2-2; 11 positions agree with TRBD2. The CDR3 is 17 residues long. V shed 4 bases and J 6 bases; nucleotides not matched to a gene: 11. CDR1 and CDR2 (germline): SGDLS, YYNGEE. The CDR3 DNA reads TGTGCCAGCAGCCCCCGGGTAGCGGGGGGGAGGGCCGGGGAGCTGTTTTTT. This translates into CASSPRVAGGRAGELFF.

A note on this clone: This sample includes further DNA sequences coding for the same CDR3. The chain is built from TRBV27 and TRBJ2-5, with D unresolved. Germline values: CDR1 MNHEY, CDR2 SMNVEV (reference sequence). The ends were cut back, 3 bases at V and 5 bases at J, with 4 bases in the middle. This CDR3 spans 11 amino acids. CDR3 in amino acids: CASSFRETQYF. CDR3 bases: TGTGCCAGCAGTTTTCGGGAGACCCAGTACTTC.

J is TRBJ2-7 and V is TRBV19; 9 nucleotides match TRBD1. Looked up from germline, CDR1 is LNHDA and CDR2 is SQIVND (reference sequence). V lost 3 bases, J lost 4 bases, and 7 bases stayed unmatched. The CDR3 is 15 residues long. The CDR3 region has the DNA TGTGCCAGTAGTATCTCAGGACAGGGGTATTACGAGCAGTACTTC. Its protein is CASSISGQGYYEQYF.

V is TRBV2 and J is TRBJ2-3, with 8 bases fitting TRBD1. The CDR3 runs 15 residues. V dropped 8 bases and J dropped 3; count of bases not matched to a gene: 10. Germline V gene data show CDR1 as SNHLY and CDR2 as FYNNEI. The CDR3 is CASPGRTGWTDTQYF. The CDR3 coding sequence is TGTGCCAGCCCCGGACGGACAGGGTGGACAGATACGCAGTATTTT. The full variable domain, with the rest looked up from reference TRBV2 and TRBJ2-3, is EPEVTQTPSHQVTQMGQEVILRCVPISNHLYFYWYRQILGQKVEFLVSFYNNEISEKSEIFDDQFSVERPDGSNFTLKIRSTKLEDSAMYFCASPGRTGWTDTQYFGPGTRLTVL.

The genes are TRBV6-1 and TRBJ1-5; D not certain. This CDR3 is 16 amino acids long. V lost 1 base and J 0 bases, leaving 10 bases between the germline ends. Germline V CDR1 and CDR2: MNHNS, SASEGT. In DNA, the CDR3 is TGTGCCAGCAGTGAAGTACTGACTTATAGCAATCAGCCCCAGCATTTT. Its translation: CASSEVLTYSNQPQHF.

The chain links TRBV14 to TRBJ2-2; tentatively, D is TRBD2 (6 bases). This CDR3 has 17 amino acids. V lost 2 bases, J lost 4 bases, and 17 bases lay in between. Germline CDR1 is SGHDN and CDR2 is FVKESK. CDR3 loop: CASSQLPGLLPTGELFF. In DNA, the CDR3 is TGTGCCAGCAGCCAACTCCCGGGACTCCTGCCCACCGGGGAGCTGTTTTTT.

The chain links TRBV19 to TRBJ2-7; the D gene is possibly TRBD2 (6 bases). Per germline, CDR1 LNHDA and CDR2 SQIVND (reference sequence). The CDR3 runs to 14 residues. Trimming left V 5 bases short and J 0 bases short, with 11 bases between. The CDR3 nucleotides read TGTGCCAGTAGTGCGGGGTTTGGCTCCTACGAGCAGTACTTC. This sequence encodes CASSAGFGSYEQYF.

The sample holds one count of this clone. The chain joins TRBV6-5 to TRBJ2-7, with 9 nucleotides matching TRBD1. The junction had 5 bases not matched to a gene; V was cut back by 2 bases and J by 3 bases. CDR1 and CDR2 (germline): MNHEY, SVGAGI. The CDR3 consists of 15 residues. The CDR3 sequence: CASSYERQGGYEQYF. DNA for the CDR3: TGTGCCAGCAGTTACGAGCGACAGGGGGGCTACGAGCAGTACTTC.

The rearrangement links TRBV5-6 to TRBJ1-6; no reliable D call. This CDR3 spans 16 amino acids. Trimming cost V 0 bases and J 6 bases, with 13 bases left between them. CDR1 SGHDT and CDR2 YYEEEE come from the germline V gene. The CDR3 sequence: CASSLVYETINSPLHF. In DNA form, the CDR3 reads TGTGCCAGCAGCTTGGTTTACGAGACAATTAATTCACCCCTCCACTTT.